This is a list of T cell receptor beta chains from one sample in a study of blood T cell repertoires in COVID-19. Repertoires were generated with immunoSEQ multiplex PCR, while TCRdb's copy carries only in-frame clones and drops some. The sample includes just under 350,000 clones, around 83% of them seen just once. The sequenced material came from peripheral blood. The receptors stem from a young man with active or convalescent COVID-19. Both conserved end residues are part of each CDR3. A D gene is named only where the DNA matches it firmly. Size is omitted from some rows. Given values are once, few, many or a class for expanded clones.

j_call d_call v_call clone_size cdr3_nt cdr3_aa
TRBJ2-3 TRBD2 TRBV24-1 NA TGTGCCACCAGTGACCCGACTAGCCCCCCGACAGATACGCAGTATTTT CATSDPTSPPTDTQYF
TRBJ2-2 NA TRBV3-1/TRBV3-2 NA TGTGCCAGCAGCCCCCCGAGCGGGGAGCTGTTTTTT CASSPPSGELFF
TRBJ2-5 NA TRBV28 NA TGTGCCAGCAGTTTCGACTCTCCACAAGAGACCCAGTACTTC CASSFDSPQETQYF
TRBJ2-2 TRBD2 TRBV5-1 NA TGCGCCAGCAGCTTTACCTTCGGGGGGGTTCGGAACACCGGGGAGCTGTTTTTT CASSFTFGGVRNTGELFF
TRBJ1-2 NA TRBV29-1 NA TGCAGCGTTGATGGGGGACATGCTAACTATGGCTACACCTTC CSVDGGHANYGYTF
TRBJ1-4 NA TRBV4-3 few TGCGCCAGCAGAAGTACAGTTGCAACTAATGAAAAACTGTTTTTT CASRSTVATNEKLFF
TRBJ2-7 NA TRBV9 NA TGTGCCAGCAGCGTAGTGGGCGACTCCTACGAGCAGTACTTC CASSVVGDSYEQYF
TRBJ1-1 TRBD1 TRBV5-1 NA TGCGCCAGCAGCTTGTGGGGACAGGGAACTATGAACACTGAAGCTTTCTTT CASSLWGQGTMNTEAFF
TRBJ1-6 NA TRBV19 NA TGTGCCAGTAGTTACTCGGAGCGGGGGGGAGGTTCACCCCTCCACTTT CASSYSERGGGSPLHF
TRBJ2-2 NA TRBV5-1 NA TGCGCCAGCAGCTTGAAGACAGGGAACACCGGGGAGCTGTTTTTT CASSLKTGNTGELFF
TRBJ2-7 NA TRBV3-1/TRBV3-2 once TGTGCCAGCAGCCAATCAGGGGCCATCGACGAGCAGTACTTC CASSQSGAIDEQYF
TRBJ2-7 TRBD2 TRBV7-2 NA TGTGCCAGCAGCGTGACTAGCGGGGGGGCCATCCCCTACGAGCAGTACTTC CASSVTSGGAIPYEQYF
TRBJ2-1 TRBD2 TRBV7-2 NA TGTGCCAGCGCCATAACAAGGAGACTAGCGGGAGATGAGCAGTTCTTC CASAITRRLAGDEQFF
TRBJ1-1 NA TRBV6-6 NA TGTGCCAGCAGTTACGACAGGCCGGAGGACACTGAAGCTTTCTTT CASSYDRPEDTEAFF
TRBJ2-2 NA TRBV4-1 NA TGCGCCAGCAGCTTCGGTTTCACCGGGGAGCTGTTTTTT CASSFGFTGELFF
TRBJ2-5 TRBD1 TRBV7-3 NA TGTGCCAGCAGCGCGACACAGGGGGTCGGAGAGACCCAGTACTTC CASSATQGVGETQYF
TRBJ2-4 TRBD2 TRBV10-2 NA TGCGCCAGCAGTGAGACTAGCGGGGTTTCAGGGGCCAAAAACATTCAGTACTTC CASSETSGVSGAKNIQYF
TRBJ2-3 TRBD2 TRBV9 NA TGTGCCAGCAGCGCAAAAAGTTATGGCGGGAGTTCTCTACCAAACACAGATACGCAGTATTTT CASSAKSYGGSSLPNTDTQYF
TRBJ1-1 NA TRBV30 NA TGTGCCTGGATGTCAGAGAACACTGAAGCTTTCTTT CAWMSENTEAFF
TRBJ2-7 NA TRBV18 once TGTGCCAGCTCCCTTACCTCGGGGAACTCCTACGAGCAGTACTTC CASSLTSGNSYEQYF
TRBJ2-1 NA TRBV12-3/TRBV12-4 few TGTGCCAGCAGTTTTCGGACTGACAATGAGCAGTTCTTC CASSFRTDNEQFF
TRBJ2-5 TRBD2 TRBV7-9 NA TGTGCCAGCGGGGAGGGATCGGAGACCCAGTACTTC CASGEGSETQYF
TRBJ1-6 TRBD1 TRBV7-3 NA TGTGCCAGCAGCATCAGGACAGGGAAAGGAAAAGCCCTCCACTTT CASSIRTGKGKALHF
TRBJ2-1 TRBD2 TRBV11-3 NA TGTGCCAGCAGCTTAGTAGGGACTAGCGATGAGCAGTTCTTC CASSLVGTSDEQFF
TRBJ2-3 TRBD2 TRBV19 NA TGTGCCAGTTCCCGGCAGCGGGAGGCCACAGATACGCAGTATTTT CASSRQREATDTQYF
TRBJ1-4 NA TRBV3-1/TRBV3-2 NA TGTGCCAGCAGCCAAGTAGGCGAGGCTAATGAAAAACTGTTTTTT CASSQVGEANEKLFF
TRBJ1-2 NA TRBV7-2 NA TGTGCCAGCAGCCCCCAGGGTAACGCTAACTATGGCTACACCTTC CASSPQGNANYGYTF
TRBJ2-5 TRBD2 TRBV7-2 NA TGTGCCAGCAGCTTTCAGCGGGAGAACCAAGAGACCCAGTACTTC CASSFQRENQETQYF
TRBJ2-3 NA TRBV5-1 NA TGCGCCAGCAGCTTAAGCGAGGGAGCAGGGGGCACAGATACGCAGTATTTT CASSLSEGAGGTDTQYF
TRBJ1-1 NA TRBV5-1 once TGCGCCAGCAGGACAGAGACAAACACTGAAGCTTTCTTT CASRTETNTEAFF
TRBJ2-1 TRBD2 TRBV5-8 NA TGTGCCAGCAGCCCGGGACTAGCGGATTACAATGAGCAGTTCTTC CASSPGLADYNEQFF
TRBJ2-7 TRBD2 TRBV7-9 few TGTGCCAGCAGCCATAGCGTGGCGGGGGGATACGAGCAGTACTTC CASSHSVAGGYEQYF
TRBJ1-1 NA TRBV12-1 NA TGTGCCAGCAGCTTTAGCAGGGATGCTTTCTTT CASSFSRDAFF
TRBJ2-1 NA TRBV18 NA TGTGCCAGCTCGTTCGAACAGGACAATGAGCAGTTCTTC CASSFEQDNEQFF
TRBJ2-7 NA TRBV5-8 few TGTGCCAGCAGCGGGGACATCTACGAGCAGTACTTC CASSGDIYEQYF
TRBJ1-1 NA TRBV21-1 NA TGTGCCAGCAGCAAAGCATGGCCTCGCCCTGAAGCTTTCTTT CASSKAWPRPEAFF
TRBJ1-5 TRBD1 TRBV10-3 few TGTGCCACATACAGGGGTTCGAGCAATCAGCCCCAGCATTTT CATYRGSSNQPQHF
TRBJ1-6 NA TRBV11-2 NA TGTGCCAGCAGCCGGACAAGGGGGAGCTCCTATAATTCACCCCTCCACTTT CASSRTRGSSYNSPLHF
TRBJ2-1 NA TRBV30 NA TGTGCCTGGAGTCTAGGAGGGGACAATGAGCAGTTCTTC CAWSLGGDNEQFF
TRBJ2-5 NA TRBV19 NA TGTGCCAGTAGTATAGATGGACTTTGGAGGGAGACCCAGTACTTC CASSIDGLWRETQYF
TRBJ1-2 TRBD1 TRBV5-1 few TGCGCCAGCAGCTCGGAGGGACAGGGCGTGTATGGCTACACCTTC CASSSEGQGVYGYTF
TRBJ2-7 NA TRBV7-9 NA TGTGCCAGCAGCCCCGGCTACGAGCAGTACTTC CASSPGYEQYF
TRBJ2-1 NA TRBV10-3 NA TGTGCCATCAGTGAGGAACAGACCTACAATGAGCAGTTCTTC CAISEEQTYNEQFF
TRBJ1-5 NA TRBV19 many TGTGCCAGTAGTATAGACGGCCAGGGCAATCAGCCCCAGCATTTT CASSIDGQGNQPQHF
TRBJ1-5 NA TRBV24-1 NA TGTGCCACCAGTGACTGGGACACAAATCAGCCCCAGCATTTT CATSDWDTNQPQHF
TRBJ2-1 TRBD1 TRBV7-9 NA TGTGCCAGCAGCTTAGCTAGACAGGGGGTTTTGTTCTTC CASSLARQGVLFF
TRBJ1-1 NA TRBV28 NA TGTGCCAGCAGTCCCTGGGCGGGTTTGAACACTGAAGCTTTCTTT CASSPWAGLNTEAFF
TRBJ2-1 TRBD2 TRBV9 NA TGTGCCAGCAGCGCGGGGACTAGCCCTGCCCATGAGCAGTTCTTC CASSAGTSPAHEQFF
TRBJ1-4 TRBD1 TRBV30 once TGTGCCTGGAGTGTACCTGGACAGGGTGGGGAAAAACTGTTTTTT CAWSVPGQGGEKLFF
TRBJ1-1 TRBD1 TRBV11-2 NA TGTGCCAGCAGCTTAGGACAGGGGGGCACTGAAGCTTTCTTT CASSLGQGGTEAFF
TRBJ2-2 TRBD2 TRBV9 NA TGTGCCAGCAGCGCCCAAGCGGGAATGGGTCCCGGGGAGCTGTTTTTT CASSAQAGMGPGELFF
TRBJ1-2 TRBD1 TRBV6-6 NA TGTGCCAGCAGCCGGGACAGGGGGGAGAGCTACACCTTC CASSRDRGESYTF
TRBJ2-3 NA TRBV18 NA TGTGCCAGCTCACCACGCGGGGACTCCGCAACGGATTTTTCTAGCACAGATACGCAGTATTTT CASSPRGDSATDFSSTDTQYF
TRBJ2-7 TRBD1 TRBV7-2 NA TGTGCCAGCAGCTACCAGACAGGGGGGTACGAGCAGTACTTC CASSYQTGGYEQYF
TRBJ1-2 TRBD1 TRBV28 NA TGTGCCAGCAGTGTAACCGGGACAGGGGCCTACCCGCATGGCTACACCTTC CASSVTGTGAYPHGYTF